This T cell receptor beta chain was retrieved from a study of glioma-infiltrating T cells. Study-wide results and caveats: Tissue-blood divergence was below expectation in non-neoplastic patients, above in gliomas.

Amplification of TCR alpha and beta CDR3 regions from RNA used iRepertoire nested multiplex PCR. A single record per CDR3 protein comes from TCRdb applying MiXCR to the multiplex PCR reads. The table lists about 180,000 distinct CDR3 sequences, about 46% of them singletons. CDR3 size: 15 residues. Trimming cost V 5 bases and J 4 bases, with 17 bases left between them. Germline V lookup: CDR1 SEHNR, CDR2 FQNEAQ (reference sequence). This clonotype was observed a few times. Its antigen is unknown. The chain combines TRBV7-9 with TRBJ1-1; a possible D gene is TRBD1 (5 bases). The receptor comes from a human donor with low-grade glioma or glioblastoma, undergoing nonglioma brain surgery, or in good health (not recorded which). Sequenced: glioma tissue, nonneoplastic brain tissue, or PBMCs (not recorded which). The CDR3 is CASSPKDGGVTEAFF. DNA for the CDR3: TGTGCCAGCAGCCCCAAGGACGGGGGGGTCACTGAAGCTTTCTTT.